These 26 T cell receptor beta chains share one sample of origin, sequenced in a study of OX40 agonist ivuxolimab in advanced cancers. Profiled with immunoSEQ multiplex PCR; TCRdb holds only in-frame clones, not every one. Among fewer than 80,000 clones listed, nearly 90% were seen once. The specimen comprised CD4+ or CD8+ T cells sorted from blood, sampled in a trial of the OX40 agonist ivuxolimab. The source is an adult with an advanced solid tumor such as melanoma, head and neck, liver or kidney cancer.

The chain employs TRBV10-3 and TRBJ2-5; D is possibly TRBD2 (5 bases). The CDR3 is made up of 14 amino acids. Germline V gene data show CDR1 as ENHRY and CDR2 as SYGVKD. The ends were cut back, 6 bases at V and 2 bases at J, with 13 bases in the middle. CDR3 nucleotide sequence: TGTGCCATCAGGGGAGTCGGGCAGCAAGAGACCCAGTACTTC. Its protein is CAIRGVGQQETQYF.

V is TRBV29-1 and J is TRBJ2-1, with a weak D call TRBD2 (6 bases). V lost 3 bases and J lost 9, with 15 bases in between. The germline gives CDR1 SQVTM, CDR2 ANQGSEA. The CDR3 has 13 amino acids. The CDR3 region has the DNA TGCAGCGTTGACCCAAGCGGGTCTAGTGAGCAGTTCTTC. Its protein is CSVDPSGSSEQFF.

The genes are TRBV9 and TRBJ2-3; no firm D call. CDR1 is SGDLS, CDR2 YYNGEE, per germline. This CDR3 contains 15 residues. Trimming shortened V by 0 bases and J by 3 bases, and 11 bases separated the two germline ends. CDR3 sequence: CASSVGSAGTDTQYF. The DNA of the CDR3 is TGTGCCAGCAGCGTAGGGTCCGCCGGGACAGATACGCAGTATTTT.

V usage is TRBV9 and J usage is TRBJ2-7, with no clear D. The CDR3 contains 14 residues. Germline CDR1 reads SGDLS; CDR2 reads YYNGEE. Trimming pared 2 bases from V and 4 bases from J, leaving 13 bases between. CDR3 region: CASSVQQNTYEQYF. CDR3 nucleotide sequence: TGTGCCAGCAGCGTCCAGCAGAACACATACGAGCAGTACTTC.

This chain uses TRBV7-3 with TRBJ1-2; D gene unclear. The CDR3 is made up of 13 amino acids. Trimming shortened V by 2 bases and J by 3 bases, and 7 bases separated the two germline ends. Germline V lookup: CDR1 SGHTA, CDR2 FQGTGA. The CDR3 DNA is TGTGCCAGCAGCTTAGGGAACCACTATGGCTACACCTTC. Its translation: CASSLGNHYGYTF.

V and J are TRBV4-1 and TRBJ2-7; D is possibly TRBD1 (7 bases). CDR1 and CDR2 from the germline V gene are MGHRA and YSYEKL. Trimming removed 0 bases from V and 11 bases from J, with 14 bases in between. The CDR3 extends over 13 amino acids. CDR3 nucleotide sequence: TGCGCCAGCAGCCAAGATCCAACAGGGGAGGAGTACTTC. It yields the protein CASSQDPTGEEYF.

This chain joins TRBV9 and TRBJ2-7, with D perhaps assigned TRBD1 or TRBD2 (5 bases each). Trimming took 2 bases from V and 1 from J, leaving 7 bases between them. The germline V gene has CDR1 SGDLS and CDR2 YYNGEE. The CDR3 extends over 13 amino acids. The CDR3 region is CASSVGGSYEQYF. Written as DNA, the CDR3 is TGTGCCAGCAGCGTTGGGGGTTCCTACGAGCAGTACTTC.

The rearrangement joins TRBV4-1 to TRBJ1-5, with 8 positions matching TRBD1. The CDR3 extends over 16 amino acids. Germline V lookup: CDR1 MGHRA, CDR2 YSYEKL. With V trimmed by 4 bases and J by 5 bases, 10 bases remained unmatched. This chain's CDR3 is CASSLWTGNTHQPQHF. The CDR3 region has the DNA TGCGCCAGCAGCCTGTGGACAGGGAATACTCATCAGCCCCAGCATTTT.

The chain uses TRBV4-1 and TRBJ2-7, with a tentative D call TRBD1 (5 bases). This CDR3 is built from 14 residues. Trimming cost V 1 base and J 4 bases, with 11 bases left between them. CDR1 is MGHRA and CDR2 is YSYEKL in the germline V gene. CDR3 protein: CASSQVQGSYEQYF. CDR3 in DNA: TGCGCCAGCAGCCAAGTTCAGGGCAGTTACGAGCAGTACTTC.

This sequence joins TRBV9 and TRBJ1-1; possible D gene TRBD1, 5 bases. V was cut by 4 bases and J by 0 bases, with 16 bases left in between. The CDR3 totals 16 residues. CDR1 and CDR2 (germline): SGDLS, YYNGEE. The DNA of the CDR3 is TGTGCCAGCAGCTCGTCGACCGGGGGGGTGAACACTGAAGCTTTCTTT. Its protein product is CASSSSTGGVNTEAFF. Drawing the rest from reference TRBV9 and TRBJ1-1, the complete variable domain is DSGVTQTPKHLITATGQRVTLRCSPRSGDLSVYWYQQSLDQGLQFLIQYYNGEERAKGNILERFSAQQFPDLHSELNLSSLELGDSALYFCASSSSTGGVNTEAFFGQGTRLTVV.

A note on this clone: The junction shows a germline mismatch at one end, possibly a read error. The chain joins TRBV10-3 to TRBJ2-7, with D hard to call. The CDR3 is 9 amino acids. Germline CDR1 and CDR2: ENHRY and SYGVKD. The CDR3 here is CASSYEQYF. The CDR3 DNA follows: TGTGCCAGCAGTTACGAGCAGTACTTC.

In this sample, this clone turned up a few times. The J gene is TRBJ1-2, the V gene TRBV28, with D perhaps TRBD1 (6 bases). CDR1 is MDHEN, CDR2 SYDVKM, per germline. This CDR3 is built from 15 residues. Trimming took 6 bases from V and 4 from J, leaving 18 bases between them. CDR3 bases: TGTGCCAGCAGCCCCCAACGGGGACACACCTATGGCTACACCTTC. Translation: CASSPQRGHTYGYTF.

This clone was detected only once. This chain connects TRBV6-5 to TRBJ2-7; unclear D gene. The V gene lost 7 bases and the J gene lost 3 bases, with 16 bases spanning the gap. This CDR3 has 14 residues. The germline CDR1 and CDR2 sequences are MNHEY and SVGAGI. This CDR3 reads CASTSPGPNYEQYF. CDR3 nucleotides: TGTGCCAGCACCAGCCCTGGACCCAACTACGAGCAGTACTTC.

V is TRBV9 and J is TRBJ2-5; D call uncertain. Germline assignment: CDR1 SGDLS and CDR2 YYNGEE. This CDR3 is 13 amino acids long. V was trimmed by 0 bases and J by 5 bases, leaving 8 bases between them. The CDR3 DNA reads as TGTGCCAGCAGCGTAGATGAGACTGAGACCCAGTACTTC. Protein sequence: CASSVDETETQYF.

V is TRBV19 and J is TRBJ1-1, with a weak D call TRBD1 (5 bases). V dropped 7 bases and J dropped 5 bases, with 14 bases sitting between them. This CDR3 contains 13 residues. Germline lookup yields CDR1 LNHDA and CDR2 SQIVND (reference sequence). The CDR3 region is CASNNQGATEAFF. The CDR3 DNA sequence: TGTGCCAGTAACAACCAGGGTGCTACTGAAGCTTTCTTT.

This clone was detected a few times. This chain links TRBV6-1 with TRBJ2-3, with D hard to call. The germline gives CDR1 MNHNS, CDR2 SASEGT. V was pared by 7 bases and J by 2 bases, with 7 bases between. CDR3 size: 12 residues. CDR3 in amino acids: CASTHYTDTQYF. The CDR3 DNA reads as TGTGCCAGCACCCACTACACAGATACGCAGTATTTT.

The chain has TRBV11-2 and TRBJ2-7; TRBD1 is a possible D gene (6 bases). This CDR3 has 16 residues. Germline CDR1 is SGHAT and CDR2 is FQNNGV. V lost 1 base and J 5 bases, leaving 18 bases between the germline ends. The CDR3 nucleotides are TGTGCCAGCAGCTTAGGGGAACAGGGTTGGACGCACGAGCAGTACTTC. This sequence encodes CASSLGEQGWTHEQYF.

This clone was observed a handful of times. CDR3 in amino acids: CASSAGANTEAFF. CDR3 DNA: TGTGCCAGCAGCGCGGGGGCGAACACTGAAGCTTTCTTT. The chain is built from TRBV9 and TRBJ1-1, with a possible D match to TRBD1 (6 bases). V was shortened by 3 bases and J by 1 base, with 7 bases between the two germline ends. Germline-derived CDR1 and CDR2 are SGDLS and YYNGEE. The CDR3 consists of 13 residues.

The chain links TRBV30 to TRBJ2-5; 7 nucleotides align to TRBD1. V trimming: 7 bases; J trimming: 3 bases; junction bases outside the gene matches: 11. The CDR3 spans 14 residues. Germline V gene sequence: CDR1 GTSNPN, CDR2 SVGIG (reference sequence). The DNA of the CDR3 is TGTGCCTTCTCTACGTGGGACAGAAAAGAGACCCAGTACTTC. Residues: CAFSTWDRKETQYF.

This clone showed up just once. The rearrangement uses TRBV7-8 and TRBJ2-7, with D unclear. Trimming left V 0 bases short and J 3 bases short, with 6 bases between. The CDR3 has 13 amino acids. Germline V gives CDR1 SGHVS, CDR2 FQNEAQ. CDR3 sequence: CASSLALDYEQYF. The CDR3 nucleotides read TGTGCCAGCAGCTTAGCGCTAGACTACGAGCAGTACTTC.

CDR3 residues: CASTRLAQDYEQYF. The CDR3, as DNA: TGTGCCAGCACCCGACTAGCGCAAGACTACGAGCAGTACTTC. The chain joins TRBV6-6 to TRBJ2-7; 8 positions match TRBD2. The V and J ends lost 7 bases and 3 bases, in that order; junction bases with no gene match: 8. The CDR3 contains 14 residues. Germline values: CDR1 MNHNY, CDR2 SVGAGI (reference sequence).

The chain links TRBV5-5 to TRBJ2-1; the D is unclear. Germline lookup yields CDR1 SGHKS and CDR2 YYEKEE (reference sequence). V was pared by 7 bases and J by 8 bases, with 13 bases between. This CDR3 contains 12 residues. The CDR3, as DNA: TGTGCCAGCGCGTGGGGAAGCGATGAGCAGTTCTTC. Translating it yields CASAWGSDEQFF.

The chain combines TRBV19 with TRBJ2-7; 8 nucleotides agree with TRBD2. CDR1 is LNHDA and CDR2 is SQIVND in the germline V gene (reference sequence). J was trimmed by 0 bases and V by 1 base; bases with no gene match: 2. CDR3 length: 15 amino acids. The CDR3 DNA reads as TGTGCCAGTAGTATAGGTAGCGGGGACTCCTACGAGCAGTACTTC. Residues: CASSIGSGDSYEQYF.

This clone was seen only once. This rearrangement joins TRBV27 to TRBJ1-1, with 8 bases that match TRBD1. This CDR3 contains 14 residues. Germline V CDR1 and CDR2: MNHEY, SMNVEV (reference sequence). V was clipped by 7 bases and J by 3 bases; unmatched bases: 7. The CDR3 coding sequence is TGTGCCAGCAACCAACAGGGGGTTTACACTGAAGCTTTCTTT. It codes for CASNQQGVYTEAFF.

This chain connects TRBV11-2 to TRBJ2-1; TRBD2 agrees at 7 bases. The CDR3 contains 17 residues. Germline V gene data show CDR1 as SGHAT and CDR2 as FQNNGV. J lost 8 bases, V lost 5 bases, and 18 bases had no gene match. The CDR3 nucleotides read TGTGCCAGCAGCCCCCGCCGAGGAGCGGGACCTCCTCATGAGCAGTTCTTC. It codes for CASSPRRGAGPPHEQFF.

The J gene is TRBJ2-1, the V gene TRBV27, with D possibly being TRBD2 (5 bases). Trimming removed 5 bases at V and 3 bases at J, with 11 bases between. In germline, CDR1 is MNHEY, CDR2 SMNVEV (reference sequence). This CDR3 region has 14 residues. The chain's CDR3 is CASSMSGFYNEQFF. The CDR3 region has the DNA TGTGCCAGCAGTATGTCGGGGTTCTACAATGAGCAGTTCTTC.